A single sample is the source of the 6 T cell receptor beta chains below, sequenced in a study of Tregs in tolerant kidney transplant recipients. Profiling relied on immunoSEQ multiplex PCR, and the TCRdb table lists in-frame clones only, not all of them. The data show 35,000 to 50,000 clones, 95% to 96% seen once. These TCRs are of unknown antigen specificity. Specimen: Tregs from blood cultured with allogeneic cells. These receptors all stem from a human donor in good health.

The chain recombines TRBV4-2 with TRBJ2-3, with unresolved D. The germline V and J ends were trimmed by 0 bases and 9 bases, with 22 bases remaining between them. This CDR3 has 17 amino acids. Germline V gene sequence: CDR1 LGHNA, CDR2 YNFKEQ. CDR3 sequence (DNA): TGTGCCAGCAGCCAAGATTTCTCAGGACGGTCGCTCAGGACGCAGTATTTT. Residues: CASSQDFSGRSLRTQYF.

The genes are TRBV6-6 and TRBJ2-3; D not certain. The CDR3 loop spans 14 amino acids. From germline, CDR1 is MNHNY and CDR2 SVGAGI (reference sequence). V was clipped by 0 bases and J by 5 bases, with 9 bases between them. The CDR3 DNA follows: TGTGCCAGCAGTTACTCCGGCAGTATAGATACGCAGTATTTT. It encodes CASSYSGSIDTQYF.

In DNA, the CDR3 is TGCGCCAGCAGTCCTCGGATATCGGGTTCTAACTATGGCTACACCTTC. Translation gives CASSPRISGSNYGYTF. This sequence joins TRBV23-1 and TRBJ1-2; D gene ambiguous. TRBV23-1 is reported as an ORF; its role is uncertain. The CDR3 runs 16 residues. Trimming shortened V by 4 bases and J by 0 bases, and 15 bases separated the two germline ends.

This sequence joins TRBV18 and TRBJ1-2, with TRBD1 matching over 8 bases. J gave up 4 bases and V 1 base, and 14 bases lay outside the gene matches. The CDR3 covers 18 residues. Per the germline V gene, CDR1 is KGHSH and CDR2 is LQKENI. The CDR3 reads CASSPLDSAGGAPYGYTF. For the CDR3, the DNA is TGTGCCAGCTCACCACTCGATTCGGCAGGGGGCGCCCCCTATGGCTACACCTTC. Using reference TRBV18 and TRBJ1-2 for the parts outside the CDR3, the full variable domain is NAGVMQNPRHLVRRRGQEARLRCSPMKGHSHVYWYRQLPEEGLKFMVYLQKENIIDESGMPKERFSAEFPKEGPSILRIQQVVRGDSAAYFCASSPLDSAGGAPYGYTFGSGTRLTVV.

V gene TRBV2 combines with J gene TRBJ1-1; D is possibly TRBD1 (5 bases). The CDR3 runs 11 residues. V gave up 2 bases and J gave up 11 bases, with 9 bases separating them. The germline CDR1 and CDR2 sequences are SNHLY and FYNNEI. For the CDR3, the DNA is TGTGCCAGCAGTGAAACCAGGGCCGCTTTCTTT. Protein product: CASSETRAAFF.

V and J are TRBV18 and TRBJ2-3; 8 bases align to TRBD1. Germline trimming cut 0 bases from V and 2 bases from J; bases unmatched to any gene: 7. Germline V gives CDR1 KGHSH, CDR2 LQKENI. The CDR3 contains 17 residues. The chain's CDR3 is CASSPPRTGWITDTQYF. The DNA for the CDR3 is TGTGCCAGCTCACCACCCCGGACAGGGTGGATCACAGATACGCAGTATTTT.